This TCR beta chain was sequenced for a study of control samples from healthy donors and cancer patients. Germline CDR1 reads LGHDT; CDR2 reads YNNKEL (reference sequence). CDR3 size: 15 residues. V gave up 2 bases and J gave up 2 bases, with 13 bases separating them. Clones were read by immunoSEQ multiplex PCR, and TCRdb kept only the in-frame ones, dropping some. The table has some 71,000 clones, less than 95% seen once; the top ten hold 0.95% to 1.5%. This clone was observed a handful of times. The sample taken for sequencing was PBMCs. This chain links TRBV3-1 (or the pseudogene TRBV3-2) with TRBJ2-7; D unresolved. The receptor comes from a woman aged 45 to 65 with colorectal cancer. DNA for the CDR3: TGTGCCAGCAGCCAAATCGGTCAGGCGACCTACGAGCAGTACTTC. Translated: CASSQIGQATYEQYF.